This T cell receptor beta chain stems from a study of regulatory T cells in long-lasting Graves disease. Library construction for TCR beta used iRepertoire HTBI primers and Arm-PCR of CDR3 regions. TCRdb re-analysed the multiplex PCR reads in MiXCR, keeping a single row per CDR3 protein. The repertoire holds about 530,000 distinct CDR3 sequences, with around 16% as singletons. This clonotype appeared many times. Germline assignment: CDR1 LNHNV and CDR2 YYDKDF (reference sequence). Trimming cost V 3 bases and J 0 bases, with 11 bases left between them. The CDR3 sequence is 15 residues long. Described time point: newly diagnosed GD, antithyroid drugs for less than 3 months. Following extraction of RNA from PBMCs, that RNA was used to make the TCR library. The same data also contributed to another study, on T cells in Graves' hyperthyroidism and ophthalmopathy.

The input for sequencing was peripheral blood mononuclear cells (PBMCs), taken at new diagnosis, from a patient treated with antithyroid drugs. This TCR came from a woman aged 40 to 65 with Graves disease. The chain recombines TRBV15 with TRBJ1-1; D might be TRBD1 (6 bases). The CDR3 loop is CATSSNRALNTEAFF. In DNA form, the CDR3 reads TGTGCCACCAGCAGCAACAGGGCGTTGAACACTGAAGCTTTCTTT.